A single sample is the source of the 18 T cell receptor beta chains below, sequenced in a study of blood T cells in healthy people across ages. Primers used in a second PCR of about 7 to 12 cycles were a sample-barcoded 5' primer and a J-beta primer mix. One entry per CDR3 protein results from TCRdb running MiXCR on the 5' RACE reads. The table records about 1.6 million distinct CDR3 sequences, around 36% of them present only once. The source material was blood. Receptors were obtained from a woman in her thirties in good health.

This clonotype was counted a few times. The chain has TRBV4-1 and TRBJ2-6; D may be TRBD1 (6 bases). The germline CDR1 and CDR2 sequences are MGHRA and YSYEKL. The CDR3 totals 18 residues. V dropped 0 bases and J dropped 0 bases, with 12 bases sitting between them. CDR3 DNA: TGCGCCAGCAGCCAAGAACAGGGCCCAAGCTCTGGGGCCAACGTCCTGACTTTC. Translating it yields CASSQEQGPSSGANVLTF.

Notes on this clonotype: One end of the junction is discordant with germline, which a read error may explain. The chain recombines TRBV4-1 with TRBJ2-3, with 10 nucleotides matching TRBD1. Germline CDR1 and CDR2: MGHRA and YSYEKL. The CDR3 totals 16 residues. The CDR3, as DNA: TGCGCCGGCAGCCAAGGACCGGGACAGGGGACAGATACGCAGTATTTT. Its protein is CAGSQGPGQGTDTQYF.

The genes are TRBV7-2 and TRBJ1-5; D might be TRBD1 (5 bases). The V gene lost 5 bases and the J gene lost 3 bases, with 11 bases spanning the gap. Germline V gene data show CDR1 as SGHTA and CDR2 as FQGNSA. The CDR3 sequence is 14 residues long. CDR3 sequence: CASSPPGFNQPQHF. CDR3 DNA: TGTGCCAGCAGCCCCCCAGGGTTCAATCAGCCCCAGCATTTT.

The rearrangement links TRBV20-1 to TRBJ2-1, with 9 bases identical to TRBD2. V shed 1 base, J shed 7 bases, and the junction held 5 bases outside the gene matches. The germline V gene has CDR1 DFQATT and CDR2 SNEGSKA (reference sequence). This CDR3 region has 14 residues. The CDR3 bases are TGCAGTGCTAGAGTTAGCGGGAGATTAAATGAGCAGTTCTTC. Its translation is CSARVSGRLNEQFF.

This clonotype was observed a few times. The chain recombines TRBV5-1 with TRBJ2-3; 7 bases agree with TRBD2. CDR3 size: 18 residues. V shed 2 bases, J shed 5 bases, and the junction held 17 bases outside the gene matches. In germline, CDR1 is SGHRS, CDR2 YFSETQ. CDR3 sequence (DNA): TGCGCCAGCAGCTTTGGCCAGCGGGGAACTCGGGTTGGAGATACGCAGTATTTT. Translating gives CASSFGQRGTRVGDTQYF.

The rearrangement joins TRBV2 to TRBJ2-3; 9 positions match TRBD2. This CDR3 contains 14 residues. Germline CDR1 and CDR2: SNHLY and FYNNEI. Trimming took 3 bases from V and 8 from J; bases not matched to a gene: 6. As DNA, the CDR3 is TGTGCCAGCAGTGATAGGCTAGCGGGGACTACGCAGTATTTT. Translation gives CASSDRLAGTTQYF.

This clonotype has only a few counts. This sequence joins TRBV20-1 and TRBJ1-1; D is unresolved. The length of the CDR3 is 11 residues. V lost 5 bases and J 10 bases, leaving 14 bases between the germline ends. In germline, CDR1 is DFQATT, CDR2 SNEGSKA (reference sequence). Here the CDR3 reads CSAVGPRGAFF. The DNA of the CDR3 is TGCAGTGCTGTCGGGCCACGCGGAGCTTTCTTT.

The sample holds many counts of this clonotype. This sequence joins TRBV20-1 and TRBJ2-5; no firm D call. The V end was cut by 4 bases, the J end by 2 bases, with 17 bases between. Looked up from germline, CDR1 is DFQATT and CDR2 is SNEGSKA (reference sequence). CDR3 length: 15 amino acids. CDR3 nucleotides: TGCAGTGCTATCGAACCCACAAGAAGACAAGAGACCCAGTACTTC. Protein sequence: CSAIEPTRRQETQYF.

The V gene is TRBV14, the J gene TRBJ2-7, with D unclear. The V gene lost 8 bases and the J gene lost 7 bases, with 21 bases spanning the gap. CDR3 length: 14 amino acids. CDR1 and CDR2 from the germline V gene are SGHDN and FVKESK. The CDR3 reads CASAHGFSYNEQYF. The CDR3, as DNA: TGTGCCAGCGCTCACGGCTTCTCCTACAATGAGCAGTACTTC.

The V gene is TRBV20-1, the J gene TRBJ2-1; D gene uncertain. Per germline, CDR1 DFQATT and CDR2 SNEGSKA (reference sequence). V gave up 1 base and J gave up 15 bases, with 19 bases separating them. CDR3 length: 13 residues. CDR3 coding DNA: TGCAGTGCTAGAGTGGTAGGCTTAACGTTCGGGTTCTTC. The encoded protein is CSARVVGLTFGFF.

The V call is TRBV7-2, the J call TRBJ1-5; D may be TRBD1 (5 bases). Trimming shortened V by 0 bases and J by 7 bases, and 13 bases separated the two germline ends. Germline values: CDR1 SGHTA, CDR2 FQGNSA. The CDR3 covers 15 residues. The DNA of the CDR3 is TGTGCCAGCAGCTTAGCGCTGGGGGAGTGGCAGCCCCAGCATTTT. It yields the protein CASSLALGEWQPQHF.

Remarks on this clonotype: The junction differs from germline at one of its ends, possibly a read error. V gene TRBV5-5 combines with J gene TRBJ2-3; 14 nucleotides agree with TRBD2. The CDR3 extends over 16 amino acids. CDR1 is SGHKS, CDR2 YYEKEE, per germline (reference sequence). CDR3 DNA: TGTGCCAGCAGCCCAGGACTAGCGGGAGGACCGGGTACGCGGTATTTT. This sequence encodes CASSPGLAGGPGTRYF.

This clonotype was detected only a few times. The V gene is TRBV27, the J gene TRBJ2-5; TRBD1 or TRBD2 may be the D gene (7 bases each). The last part of the DNA fits TRBJ2-7 better; the J call may be wrong. CDR1 and CDR2 (germline): MNHEY, SMNVEV (reference sequence). This CDR3 has 17 residues. In nucleotides, the CDR3 is TGTGCCAGCAGTTTATCGGTCCAGGGGGGGGTTGTCAACGAGCAGTACTTC. Its translation is CASSLSVQGGVVNEQYF.

The chain carries TRBV2 and TRBJ2-7; D ambiguous. CDR1 is SNHLY and CDR2 is FYNNEI in the germline V gene. There are 14 residues in the CDR3. The germline V and J ends were trimmed by 7 bases and 0 bases, with 13 bases remaining between them. In nucleotides, the CDR3 is TGTGCCAGCATATGGGGTGAATACTCCTACGAGCAGTACTTC. Its translation is CASIWGEYSYEQYF.

The rearrangement joins TRBV24-1 to TRBJ2-1, with TRBD2 matching over 11 bases. Germline CDR1 is KGHDR and CDR2 is SFDVKD. V lost 4 bases and J lost 8; bases outside the gene matches: 9. This CDR3 is built from 16 residues. The CDR3 nucleotides are TGTGCCACCAGTGAAATATCCGGGACTAGCGGCGATGAGCAGTTCTTC. It encodes CATSEISGTSGDEQFF.

The chain uses TRBV14 and TRBJ2-7; D perhaps matches TRBD2 (6 bases). Trimming pared 2 bases from V and 9 bases from J, leaving 8 bases between. Germline V CDR1 and CDR2: SGHDN, FVKESK. CDR3 length: 11 amino acids. CDR3 sequence: CASSQRGGQYF. As DNA, the CDR3 is TGTGCCAGCAGCCAACGGGGAGGGCAGTACTTC. Together with reference TRBV14 and TRBJ2-7, the CDR3 gives the full variable domain: EAGVTQFPSHSVIEKGQTVTLRCDPISGHDNLYWYRRVMGKEIKFLLHFVKESKQDESGMPNNRFLAERTGGTYSTLKVQPAELEDSGVYFCASSQRGGQYFGPGTRLTVT.

The table lists this clonotype with a few counts. The chain uses TRBV20-1 and TRBJ1-2; D is unresolved. CDR1 is DFQATT, CDR2 SNEGSKA, per germline (reference sequence). Trimming shortened V by 5 bases and J by 6 bases, and 16 bases separated the two germline ends. The CDR3 is 13 amino acids. The chain's CDR3 is CSAASGGRDGYTF. DNA of the CDR3: TGCAGTGCTGCCTCAGGAGGAAGGGATGGCTACACCTTC.

The chain uses TRBV3-1 and TRBJ2-7; D is undetermined. This CDR3 spans 13 amino acids. CDR1 is LGHDT and CDR2 is YNNKEL in the germline V gene (reference sequence). Trimming took off 1 base at V and 3 bases at J, with 7 bases between the two ends. The CDR3 reads CASSQATNYEQYF. CDR3 nucleotide sequence: TGTGCCAGCAGCCAAGCGACAAACTACGAGCAGTACTTC.